A single T cell receptor beta chain is shown here with its context. V dropped 3 bases and J dropped 2 bases, with 14 bases sitting between them. Per the germline V gene, CDR1 is LGHNT and CDR2 is FRNRAP. The CDR3 totals 16 residues. Researchers ran immunoSEQ v3.0 at survey level. Produced via immunoSEQ multiplex PCR; TCRdb's table is partial and in-frame only. Among about 17,000 clones listed, about 78% were seen once. This sample stems from a study of long-term antiretroviral therapy in people with HIV. Specimen: unsorted PBMCs, collected 0.3 years after starting antiretroviral therapy. This clonotype was sampled from a woman aged 45 to 65 with HIV. This chain joins TRBV12-5 and TRBJ1-5, with D unclear. The CDR3 loop is CASGFLSGEGNQPQHF. The CDR3 DNA follows: TGTGCTAGTGGTTTTCTTTCGGGCGAGGGCAATCAGCCCCAGCATTTT.